These T cell receptor beta chains were read from a single sample in a study of blood T cell repertoires in COVID-19. Measured with immunoSEQ multiplex PCR; TCRdb has only the in-frame clones, and not every one. The table has some 320,000 clones, 70% to 90% seen once. Sample: peripheral blood. These receptors were collected from a human donor in a cohort sampled during active COVID-19. CDR3s include the opening cysteine and the closing phenylalanine or tryptophan. Fields, in order: D gene, V gene, J gene, clone size, CDR3 DNA, CDR3 protein. The D gene is left open where the match is weak. Clone size is shown for a subset of rows, as once, few, many or a class of expanded clone.

D gene: -
V gene: TRBV7-3
J gene: TRBJ2-1
clone size: -
CDR3 DNA: TGTGCCAGCAGCTTGTATGGCGGGGACTACAATGAGCAGTTCTTC
CDR3 protein: CASSLYGGDYNEQFF

D gene: -
V gene: TRBV7-3
J gene: TRBJ2-2
clone size: -
CDR3 DNA: TGTGCCAGCAGCCCGGATAGCGCCGGGGAGCTGTTTTTT
CDR3 protein: CASSPDSAGELFF

D gene: TRBD1
V gene: TRBV5-1
J gene: TRBJ2-7
clone size: -
CDR3 DNA: TGCGCCAGCAGCTCGGGACAGGGGGCGATCTACGAGCAGTACTTC
CDR3 protein: CASSSGQGAIYEQYF

D gene: -
V gene: TRBV5-1
J gene: TRBJ2-7
clone size: -
CDR3 DNA: TGCGCCAGCAGCTTACGGAGTAACTCCTACGAGCAGTACTTC
CDR3 protein: CASSLRSNSYEQYF

D gene: TRBD1
V gene: TRBV25-1
J gene: TRBJ1-1
clone size: -
CDR3 DNA: TGTGCCAGCTCACGGGTCCTAGGGGGCGCGATGACTGAAGCTTTCTTT
CDR3 protein: CASSRVLGGAMTEAFF

D gene: -
V gene: TRBV7-9
J gene: TRBJ1-2
clone size: many
CDR3 DNA: TGTGCCAGCAGCTCGGACTATGGCTACACCTTC
CDR3 protein: CASSSDYGYTF

D gene: -
V gene: TRBV6-5
J gene: TRBJ1-2
clone size: -
CDR3 DNA: TGTGCCAGCGGACCAAATTTCGACAGTAACTATGGCTACACCTTC
CDR3 protein: CASGPNFDSNYGYTF

D gene: TRBD2
V gene: TRBV5-4
J gene: TRBJ2-1
clone size: once
CDR3 DNA: TGTGCCAGCACGCGCGGGGGATACCAGTTCTTC
CDR3 protein: CASTRGGYQFF

D gene: -
V gene: TRBV4-1
J gene: TRBJ1-6
clone size: -
CDR3 DNA: TGCGCCAGCAGCCCTAGACTGTACAATTCACCCCTCCACTTT
CDR3 protein: CASSPRLYNSPLHF

D gene: -
V gene: TRBV9
J gene: TRBJ1-6
clone size: -
CDR3 DNA: TGTGCCAGCAGCGGAACCGGGACTAGGAATTCACCCCTCCACTTT
CDR3 protein: CASSGTGTRNSPLHF

D gene: -
V gene: TRBV2
J gene: TRBJ2-1
clone size: -
CDR3 DNA: TGTGCCAGCAGTGAAGAGGAGGGATCCTACAATGAGCAGTTCTTC
CDR3 protein: CASSEEEGSYNEQFF

D gene: -
V gene: TRBV5-1
J gene: TRBJ2-3
clone size: -
CDR3 DNA: TGCGCCAGCAGCACGGAGGCGGGCACAGATACGCAGTATTTT
CDR3 protein: CASSTEAGTDTQYF

D gene: TRBD1
V gene: TRBV24-1
J gene: TRBJ2-2
clone size: few
CDR3 DNA: TGTGCCACCAGTGACTTAGGGACAGGGAGGTTGGGCGGGGAGCTGTTTTTT
CDR3 protein: CATSDLGTGRLGGELFF

D gene: -
V gene: TRBV5-1
J gene: TRBJ1-2
clone size: once
CDR3 DNA: TGCGCCAGCATGACTCACGGAGGCTATGGCTACACCTTC
CDR3 protein: CASMTHGGYGYTF

D gene: TRBD1
V gene: TRBV19
J gene: TRBJ1-1
clone size: -
CDR3 DNA: TGTGCCAGTAGTATAGAGCGGACAGGGAACACTGAAGCTTTCTTT
CDR3 protein: CASSIERTGNTEAFF

D gene: -
V gene: TRBV12-3/TRBV12-4
J gene: TRBJ1-6
clone size: few
CDR3 DNA: TGTGCCAGCAGTACTCGACAGTATTCACCCCTCCACTTT
CDR3 protein: CASSTRQYSPLHF

D gene: TRBD1
V gene: TRBV30
J gene: TRBJ1-2
clone size: -
CDR3 DNA: TGTGCCTGGAGTCTAGCAGGGGGCGATGGCTACACCTTC
CDR3 protein: CAWSLAGGDGYTF

D gene: TRBD1
V gene: TRBV10-3
J gene: TRBJ1-1
clone size: -
CDR3 DNA: TGTGCCATCAACCAACCGGGACAGGGGGCTTTCTTT
CDR3 protein: CAINQPGQGAFF

D gene: -
V gene: TRBV7-3
J gene: TRBJ2-2
clone size: -
CDR3 DNA: TGTGCCAGCAGCTTAGGGGGCCGGAACACCGGGGAGCTGTTTTTT
CDR3 protein: CASSLGGRNTGELFF

D gene: -
V gene: TRBV24-1
J gene: TRBJ2-2
clone size: -
CDR3 DNA: TGTGCCACCAGTATGGCCCAGAGGACAGGGGAGCTGTTTTTT
CDR3 protein: CATSMAQRTGELFF

D gene: -
V gene: TRBV21-1
J gene: TRBJ2-7
clone size: -
CDR3 DNA: TGTGCCAGCAGCAATAGGGGCCAGAACAAGCACCCCTCCTACGAGCAGTACTTC
CDR3 protein: CASSNRGQNKHPSYEQYF

D gene: -
V gene: TRBV7-9
J gene: TRBJ1-2
clone size: -
CDR3 DNA: TGTGCCAGCAGCCAGGACAGCCCAAATGGCTACACCTTC
CDR3 protein: CASSQDSPNGYTF

D gene: -
V gene: TRBV6-5
J gene: TRBJ1-1
clone size: -
CDR3 DNA: TGTGCCAGCATTTCCCGGGGGGTGAACACTGAAGCTTTCTTT
CDR3 protein: CASISRGVNTEAFF